The next 6 T cell receptor delta chains were all read from a single sample in a study of γδ T cells in repeated Plasmodium falciparum infection. TCRdb applied CATT to the multiplex PCR reads for clone calling. The sample records around 82,000 delta-chain clones, over 1.1% being singletons. Flow sorting of PBMC yielded separate Vgamma9/Vdelta2+ and Vdelta2-negative gammadelta T cell populations for bulk repertoire analysis. Sequencing input: gamma-delta T cells from blood. These TCRs come from a pool of human donors (malaria-infected and uninfected, not separated).

This clone was seen a few times. This DNA translates differently at residue 6 from the TCRdb protein, which is that of a much larger clone; a read error is likely, and the protein shown is the DNA's own translation. The rearrangement links TRDV3 to TRDJ2, with 12 positions matching TRDD3. V shed 3 bases and J 4 bases; nucleotides not matched to a gene: 30. CDR3 length: 23 amino acids. Germline V CDR1 and CDR2: TVYSNPD, GDNSRS (reference sequence). The CDR3 region is CAFQREKFLRYWGIPWPTAQLFF. CDR3 sequence (DNA): TGTGCCTTCCAGAGGGAAAAATTCCTACGGTACTGGGGGATACCATGGCCGACAGCACAACTCTTCTTT.

For this clone: The amino acid sequence in TCRdb belongs to a much larger clone and departs from this DNA's translation at residue 21, likely a sequencing read error; the sequence shown is translated from the DNA. The chain employs TRDV1 and TRDJ1; 7 bases match TRDD3. Because TCRdb records no J gene, it was assigned here through a match of the DNA to germline. The CDR3 is 24 residues long. CDR1 is TSWWSYY, CDR2 QGS, per germline. The CDR3 DNA sequence: TGTGCTCTTGGGGTCCGTGGCCCCCCGGCCCTGAACTACTGGGGCCTTAAGGGGACCGATGAACTCATCTTT. It is translated as CALGVRGPPALNYWGLKGTDELIF.

A remark on this clone: TCRdb shows a much larger clone's protein in place of this DNA's translation, and the two differ at residue 8, likely through a read error; the protein shown is translated from the DNA. The J gene is TRDJ1, the V gene TRDV1; 9 nucleotides agree with TRDD3. In the absence of a J gene in TCRdb, the DNA was matched to germline to assign it here. CDR3 size: 17 residues. The germline V gene encodes CDR1 TSWWSYY and CDR2 QGS. The J segment lost 8 bases and the V segment lost 2 bases, leaving 15 bases of the junction unmatched. The CDR3 is CALGEIPFFTGGAKLIF. CDR3 coding DNA: TGTGCTCTTGGGGAAATCCCTTTCTTTACTGGGGGAGCCAAACTCATCTTT.

This clone was observed a few times. This DNA translates differently at residue 10 from the TCRdb protein, which is that of a much larger clone; a read error is likely, and the protein shown is the DNA's own translation. The V gene is TRDV2, the J gene TRDJ2; D may be TRDD3 (6 bases). TCRdb carries no J gene annotation; the J gene was assigned here by matching the DNA with germline. The CDR3 covers 17 residues. The V gene's germline CDR1 is GEAIGNYY and CDR2 EKD. V lost 0 bases and J lost 3, with 16 bases in between. CDR3 DNA: TGTGCCTGTGACACCGTACTGGGAACGAGCCTGACAGCACAACTCTTCTTT. Translated, it gives CACDTVLGTSLTAQLFF.

This clone showed up just a few times. The TCRdb record carries a much larger clone's protein, which differs from this DNA's translation at residue 14; a read error is the likely cause, and the protein listed here is the DNA translation. V gene assignment gives TRDV1, but the J gene was left uncalled; TRDD3, the table's D call, lacks a check against the DNA. CDR3 size: 15 residues. Germline values: CDR1 TSWWSYY, CDR2 QGS. The CDR3 coding sequence is TGTGCTCTTGGGGAACTTTGGTTGTACACCGATAAACTCACCTTT. Amino acids: CALGELWLYTDKLTF.

This clone was recorded at least ten times. This DNA translates differently at residue 10 from the TCRdb protein, which is that of a much larger clone; a read error is likely, and the protein shown is the DNA's own translation. The chain employs TRDV1 and TRDJ1; the match to TRDD3 covers 12 bases. CDR1 and CDR2 (germline): TSWWSYY, QGS. The ends lost 4 bases at V and 3 bases at J; junction bases unmatched: 18. The CDR3 loop spans 20 amino acids. For the CDR3, the DNA is TGTGCTCTTGGGGGACGGAGCTGGGGGATACGCGTTGTTTGGGCCGATAAACTCATCTTT. Translated: CALGGRSWGIRVVWADKLIF.